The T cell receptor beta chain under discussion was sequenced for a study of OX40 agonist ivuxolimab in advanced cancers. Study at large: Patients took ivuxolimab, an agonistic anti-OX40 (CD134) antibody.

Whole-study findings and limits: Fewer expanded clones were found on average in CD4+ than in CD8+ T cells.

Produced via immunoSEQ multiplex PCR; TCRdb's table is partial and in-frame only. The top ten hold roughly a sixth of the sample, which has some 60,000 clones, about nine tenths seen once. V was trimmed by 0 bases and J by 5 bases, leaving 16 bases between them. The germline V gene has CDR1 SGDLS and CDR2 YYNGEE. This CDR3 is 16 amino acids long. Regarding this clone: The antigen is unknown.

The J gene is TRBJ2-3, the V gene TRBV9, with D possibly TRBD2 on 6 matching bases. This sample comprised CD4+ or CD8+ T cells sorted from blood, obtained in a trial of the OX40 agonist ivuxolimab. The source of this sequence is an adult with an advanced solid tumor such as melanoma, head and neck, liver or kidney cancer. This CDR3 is CASSVAGLAARDTQYF. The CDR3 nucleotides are TGTGCCAGCAGCGTAGCTGGTTTAGCGGCTCGAGATACGCAGTATTTT.